A single sample gave rise to the 2 T cell receptor beta chains below, sequenced in a study of human T cells and chemical hapten exposure. TCRdb re-called the RACE reads through MiXCR, storing one row per CDR3 protein. The sample has about 300,000 distinct CDR3 sequences, roughly 6% seen once. Regarding time point: pre-sensitization, week 0. Regarding treatment: therapeutic diphenylcyclopropenone sensitization with weekly scalp DPC. The sequencing here drew on whole blood, taken in connection with sensitization to the hapten diphenylcyclopropenone (DPC). The receptor set was obtained from a woman between 18 and 29 years old with alopecia areata. Some clones in this sample may be carry-over from other donors' samples.

This clonotype was picked up many times. The gene calls are TRBV3-1 and TRBJ2-6; tentative D call: TRBD1 (5 bases). Trimming cost V 0 bases and J 3 bases, with 12 bases left between them. Germline V gene lookup returns CDR1 LGHDT and CDR2 YNNKEL (reference sequence). CDR3 length: 17 amino acids. CDR3 protein: CASSQEAPGNGANVLTF. The CDR3 DNA is TGTGCCAGCAGCCAAGAGGCCCCAGGGAATGGGGCCAACGTCCTGACTTTC.

This clonotype was counted between two and nine times. The chain's CDR3 is CASSQGARETPQHF. The CDR3, as DNA: TGTGCCAGCAGCCAGGGGGCCAGGGAGACGCCCCAGCATTTT. This chain uses TRBV6-6 with TRBJ1-5, with 8 positions matching TRBD1. The junction had 10 bases not matched to a gene; V was cut back by 6 bases and J by 9 bases. Germline assignment: CDR1 MNHNY and CDR2 SVGAGI (reference sequence). This CDR3 has 14 amino acids.